The T cell receptor (beta chain) described here comes from a study of graft-versus-host responses after intestinal transplantation. Study-wide context: Every recipient underwent anti-thymocyte globulin induction, then tacrolimus and steroids for 2 to 3 years.

About this clone: Antigen: not known.

Assay: immunoSEQ multiplex PCR; the TCRdb copy retains only in-frame clones and omits some. The sample holds about 64,000 clones; 90% to 95% are singletons and the top ten take about 1.7%. The germline gives CDR1 LNHNV, CDR2 YYDKDF (reference sequence). J was trimmed by 7 bases and V by 1 base; bases with no gene match: 11. This CDR3 contains 17 residues. Findings and caveats of the study: Recipient marrow held GvH clones, some first seen in ileum or blood. Within the allografts of patients who had graft-donor T cell macrochimerism, graft-versus-host to host-versus-graft clonal ratios were high. Early post-transplant HvG declines showed an association with peak circulating GvH clone levels.

The V gene is TRBV15, the J gene TRBJ2-5, with 11 bases fitting TRBD2. The receptor's source is a human donor who was the organ donor for an intestinal transplant. Specimen: unstimulated CD8+ T cells sorted from spleen or lymph node cells, collected before transplant. CDR3 amino acids: CATSRVQELAGDGTQYF. The DNA for the CDR3 is TGTGCCACCAGCAGAGTACAAGAACTAGCGGGAGACGGGACCCAGTACTTC.